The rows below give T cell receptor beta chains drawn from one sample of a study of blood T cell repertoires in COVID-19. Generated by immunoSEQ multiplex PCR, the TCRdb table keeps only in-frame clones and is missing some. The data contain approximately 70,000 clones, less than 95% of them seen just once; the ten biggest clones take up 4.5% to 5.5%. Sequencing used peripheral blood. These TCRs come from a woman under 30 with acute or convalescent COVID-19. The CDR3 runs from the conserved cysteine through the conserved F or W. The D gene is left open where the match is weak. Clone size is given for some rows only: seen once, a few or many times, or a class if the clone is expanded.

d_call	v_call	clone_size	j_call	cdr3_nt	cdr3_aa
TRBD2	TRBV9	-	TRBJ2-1	TGTGCCAGCAGCGTTGGACTAGCGGGAATCAAGTTCTTC	CASSVGLAGIKFF
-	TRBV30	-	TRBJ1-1	TGTGCCTGGAGTGTATCGTACACTGAAGCTTTCTTT	CAWSVSYTEAFF
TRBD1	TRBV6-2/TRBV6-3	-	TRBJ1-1	TGTGCCAGCAGTTACGGGACAGCGATAGGGACTGAAGCTTTCTTT	CASSYGTAIGTEAFF
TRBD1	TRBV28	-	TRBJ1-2	TGTGCCAGCAGACTTCCTACAGGGGGAAGAGAGGGCTACACCTTC	CASRLPTGGREGYTF
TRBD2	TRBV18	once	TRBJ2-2	TGTGCCAGCTCACCAGGGGCTAGCGGGAGCAGATCCGGGGAGCTGTTTTTT	CASSPGASGSRSGELFF
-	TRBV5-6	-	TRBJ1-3	TGTGCCAGCAGCCGCGACAGCTCTGGAAACACCATATATTTT	CASSRDSSGNTIYF
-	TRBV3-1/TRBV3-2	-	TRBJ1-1	TGTGCCAGCTCACCCGATTACCGGGGGGACACTGAAGCTTTCTTT	CASSPDYRGDTEAFF
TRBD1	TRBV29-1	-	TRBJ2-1	TGCAGCGTTGAAGGTGTACCCGGACAGGGGGTCTACAATGAGCAGTTCTTC	CSVEGVPGQGVYNEQFF
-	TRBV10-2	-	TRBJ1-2	TGCGCCAGCAGTCTCTCGCAGATTCCCCGGGACTCGAGGGGCCTTAACTATGGCTACACCTTC	CASSLSQIPRDSRGLNYGYTF
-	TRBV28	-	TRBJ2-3	TGTGCCAGCAGGGGGCTCGAGTTCACAGATACGCAGTATTTT	CASRGLEFTDTQYF
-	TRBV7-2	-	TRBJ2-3	TGTGCCAGCAGCTTAGCGTGGAGCCCTCGGGGGGATACGCAGTATTTT	CASSLAWSPRGDTQYF
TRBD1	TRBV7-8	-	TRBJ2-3	TGTGCCAGCAGCCCCTGGACAGGGAGGAACACAGATACGCAGTATTTT	CASSPWTGRNTDTQYF
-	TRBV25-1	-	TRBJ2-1	TGTGCCAGCAGTGAAATCGAGCTGACAGGCGCCTACAATGAGCAGTTCTTC	CASSEIELTGAYNEQFF
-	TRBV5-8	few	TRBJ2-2	TGTGCCAGCAGCACCGGGACAACGAACACCGGGGAGCTGTTTTTT	CASSTGTTNTGELFF
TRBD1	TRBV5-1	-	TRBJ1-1	TGCGCCAGCAGCTCGACAGGGGGCGGATTTCGGACTGAAGCTTTCTTT	CASSSTGGGFRTEAFF
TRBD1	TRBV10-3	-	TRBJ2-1	TGTGCCATCAGTCAGGGGGACTACAATGAGCAGTTCTTC	CAISQGDYNEQFF
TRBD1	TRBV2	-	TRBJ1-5	TGTGCCAGCAGACCCACAGGGGCCACCAATCAGCCCCAGCATTTT	CASRPTGATNQPQHF
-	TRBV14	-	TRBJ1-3	TGTGCCAGCAGCCAAGCGAGCTCTGGAAACACCATATATTTT	CASSQASSGNTIYF